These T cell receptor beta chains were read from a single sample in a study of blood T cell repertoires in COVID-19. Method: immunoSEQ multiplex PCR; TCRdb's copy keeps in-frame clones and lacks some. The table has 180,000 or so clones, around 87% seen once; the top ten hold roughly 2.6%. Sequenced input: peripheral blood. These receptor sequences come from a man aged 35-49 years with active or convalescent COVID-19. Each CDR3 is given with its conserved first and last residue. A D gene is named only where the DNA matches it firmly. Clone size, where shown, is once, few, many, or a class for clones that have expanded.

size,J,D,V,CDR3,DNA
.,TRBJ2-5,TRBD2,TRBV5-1,CASSLDLAVGETQYF,TGCGCCAGCAGCTTGGACCTAGCGGTGGGAGAGACCCAGTACTTC
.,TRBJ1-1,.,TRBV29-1,CSVEYYRGTEAFF,TGCAGCGTTGAATATTACCGCGGCACTGAAGCTTTCTTT
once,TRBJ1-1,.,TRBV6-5,CASSYGAGTEAFF,TGTGCCAGCAGTTACGGGGCAGGCACTGAAGCTTTCTTT
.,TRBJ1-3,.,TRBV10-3,CAISDAGTGGNTIYF,TGTGCCATCAGTGATGCCGGGACTGGCGGAAACACCATATATTTT
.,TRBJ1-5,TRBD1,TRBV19,CASSIRRGRVNQPQHF,TGTGCCAGTAGTATTCGCAGGGGGCGGGTCAATCAGCCCCAGCATTTT
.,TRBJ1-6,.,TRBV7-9,CASSPGHEDHSPLHF,TGTGCCAGCAGCCCAGGACACGAGGACCATTCACCCCTCCACTTT
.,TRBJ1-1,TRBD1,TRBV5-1,CASSGGTGSTNTEAFF,TGCGCCAGCAGCGGGGGGACAGGGTCTACGAACACTGAAGCTTTCTTT
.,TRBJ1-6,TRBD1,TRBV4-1,CASSHREGQGEMPPLHF,TGCGCCAGCAGCCACCGAGAGGGACAGGGCGAAATGCCACCCCTCCACTTT
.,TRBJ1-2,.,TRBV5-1,CASSFGESGGYTF,TGCGCCAGCAGCTTTGGGGAGAGCGGTGGCTACACCTTC
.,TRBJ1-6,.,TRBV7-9,CASSLGGSYSPLHF,TGTGCCAGCAGCTTAGGAGGGTCTTATTCACCCCTCCACTTT
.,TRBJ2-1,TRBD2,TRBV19,CASSRTSGGHNEQFF,TGTGCCAGTAGCCGGACTAGCGGGGGCCACAATGAGCAGTTCTTC
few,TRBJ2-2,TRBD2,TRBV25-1,CASSAGGTGELFF,TGTGCCAGCAGTGCGGGAGGCACCGGGGAGCTGTTTTTT
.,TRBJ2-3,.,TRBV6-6,CASSFSRLVPTDTQYF,TGTGCCAGCAGTTTCTCTCGACTGGTCCCCACAGATACGCAGTATTTT
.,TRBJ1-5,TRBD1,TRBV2,CASRGDRGHNQPQHF,TGTGCCAGCAGGGGGGACAGGGGACACAATCAGCCCCAGCATTTT
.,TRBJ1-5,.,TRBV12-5,CASGLGLSNQPQHF,TGTGCTAGTGGTTTGGGGCTCAGCAATCAGCCCCAGCATTTT
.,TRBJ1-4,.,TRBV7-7,CASSHQQGRFF,TGTGCTAGCAGCCACCAACAGGGCCGGTTTTTT
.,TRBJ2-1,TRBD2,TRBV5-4,CASSFLSGDEQFF,TGTGCCAGCAGCTTCCTTAGCGGGGACGAGCAGTTCTTC
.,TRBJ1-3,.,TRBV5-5,CASSAGGAGNTIYF,TGTGCCAGCAGCGCGGGGGGTGCTGGAAACACCATATATTTT